The next 21 T cell receptor beta chains were all read from a single sample in a study of T cells in localized non-small cell lung cancer. Sequenced by immunoSEQ multiplex PCR; TCRdb stores in-frame clones only, minus some. The table lists tens of thousands of clones, roughly nine tenths of them singletons. The material sequenced was PBMCs, taken before any cancer treatment. These receptors originate from a man aged 35 to 70 with stage II squamous cell lung carcinoma.

The rearrangement joins TRBV29-1 to TRBJ2-2; D unresolved. V shed 6 bases and J shed 5 bases, with 19 bases lying between them. This CDR3 is built from 15 residues. Germline CDR1 SQVTM, CDR2 ANQGSEA. CDR3 in DNA: TGCAGCGTGATCCTACAATGGGTGGGGACCGGGGAGCTGTTTTTT. The encoded protein is CSVILQWVGTGELFF.

The gene calls are TRBV7-6 and TRBJ2-2; perhaps TRBD2 as D (5 bases). V lost 5 bases to trimming and J lost 2 bases, with 12 bases between them. The germline CDR1 and CDR2 sequences are SGHVS and FNYEAQ. The CDR3 covers 15 residues. CDR3: CASSARTGNTGELFF. Here the CDR3 DNA reads TGTGCCAGCAGCGCCCGGACTGGTAACACCGGGGAGCTGTTTTTT.

V usage is TRBV5-1 and J usage is TRBJ2-7, with 8 bases identical to TRBD2. Unmatched junction bases numbered 8, after V lost 8 bases and J lost 4 bases. Germline V gene sequence: CDR1 SGHRS, CDR2 YFSETQ. The CDR3 loop spans 13 amino acids. CDR3 amino acids: CASQKAGDYEQYF. DNA of the CDR3: TGCGCCAGTCAGAAAGCGGGAGATTACGAGCAGTACTTC.

The CDR3 coding sequence is TGTGCCAGCAGCTTAGGGGCGCGGGGCTACACCTTC. Translated: CASSLGARGYTF. This sequence joins TRBV7-2 and TRBJ1-2, with unresolved D. Germline lookup yields CDR1 SGHTA and CDR2 FQGNSA. Deletions cut 1 base from V and 8 bases from J, with 8 bases between. The CDR3 totals 12 residues.

V is TRBV11-2 and J is TRBJ1-2, with D perhaps matching TRBD1 (5 bases). Trimming took off 3 bases at V and 7 bases at J, with 18 bases between the two ends. The CDR3 sequence is 15 residues long. The V gene's germline CDR1 is SGHAT and CDR2 FQNNGV. The chain's CDR3 is CASSFLRGPLGGYTF. The DNA for the CDR3 is TGTGCCAGCAGCTTTCTAAGGGGCCCGTTGGGTGGCTACACCTTC.

The rearrangement links TRBV5-6 to TRBJ1-4; D is undetermined. This CDR3 contains 14 residues. Trimming left V 0 bases short and J 4 bases short, with 7 bases between. The germline gives CDR1 SGHDT, CDR2 YYEEEE. In DNA, the CDR3 is TGTGCCAGCAGCTTGGGGAGCAGTAATGAAAAACTGTTTTTT. This translates into CASSLGSSNEKLFF.

The rearrangement uses TRBV4-2 and TRBJ1-2; D is ambiguous. Germline V lookup: CDR1 LGHNA, CDR2 YNFKEQ. This CDR3 comprises 17 residues. Trimming left V 1 base short and J 0 bases short, with 15 bases between. In DNA, the CDR3 is TGTGCCAGCAGCCAAGTGGGAGTTCCCGGGACTAACTATGGCTACACCTTC. Residues: CASSQVGVPGTNYGYTF.

The table lists this clone with a count of one. This chain joins TRBV6-1 and TRBJ1-1; D is unresolved. Germline CDR1 reads MNHNS; CDR2 reads SASEGT. The CDR3 has 13 residues. The ends were cut back, 2 bases at V and 3 bases at J, with 7 bases in the middle. The CDR3 is CASSELGDTEAFF. For the CDR3, the DNA is TGTGCCAGCAGTGAACTCGGAGACACTGAAGCTTTCTTT.

The rearrangement joins TRBV5-1 to TRBJ2-2; 7 nucleotides agree with TRBD1. V gave up 5 bases and J gave up 3 bases; unmatched junction bases: 4. CDR1 and CDR2 from the germline V gene are SGHRS and YFSETQ. The CDR3 sequence is 14 residues long. As DNA, the CDR3 is TGCGCCAGCAGTTGGACAGGCGACACCGGGGAGCTGTTTTTT. It specifies CASSWTGDTGELFF.

This chain links TRBV28 with TRBJ2-3; 11 bases fit TRBD2. Germline V lookup: CDR1 MDHEN, CDR2 SYDVKM. The CDR3 contains 13 residues. Trimming removed 6 bases from V and 6 bases from J; junction bases left unmatched: 2. CDR3 DNA: TGTGCCAGCAGACTAGCGGGAGAGGATACGCAGTATTTT. Amino acids: CASRLAGEDTQYF.

The V call is TRBV6-6, the J call TRBJ1-2, with D tentatively TRBD1 (6 bases). The germline gives CDR1 MNHNY, CDR2 SVGAGI (reference sequence). This CDR3 is 13 amino acids long. Trimming took off 5 bases at V and 5 bases at J, with 12 bases between the two ends. CDR3 region: CASSQDSVYGYTF. The CDR3 region has the DNA TGTGCCAGCAGTCAGGACAGCGTGTATGGCTACACCTTC.

The V gene is TRBV12-1, the J gene TRBJ1-5. TRBV12-1 is a recognized pseudogene. The CDR3 is made up of 15 amino acids. This chain's CDR3 is CASSFVRPHNQPQHF. The CDR3 DNA reads TGTGCCAGCAGCTTTGTCCGACCCCACAATCAGCCCCAGCATTTT.

V and J are TRBV30 and TRBJ1-2; D is undetermined. Germline V gene sequence: CDR1 GTSNPN, CDR2 SVGIG (reference sequence). Trimming stripped 3 bases from V and 4 bases from J, with 15 bases between. The CDR3 sequence is 14 residues long. In DNA form, the CDR3 reads TGTGCCTGGAGGCTTGTGGGTGCCTCCTATGGCTACACCTTC. Its translation is CAWRLVGASYGYTF.

This clone was seen a few times. The chain combines TRBV11-1 with TRBJ2-3; D is unclear. V was trimmed by 5 bases and J by 2 bases, leaving 8 bases between them. Germline V lookup: CDR1 SGHAT, CDR2 FQDESV (reference sequence). The CDR3 is made up of 13 amino acids. The CDR3 coding sequence is TGTGCCAGCAGCCACCTGGACACAGATACGCAGTATTTT. Amino acids: CASSHLDTDTQYF. Complete variable domain (other parts from reference TRBV11-1 and TRBJ2-3): EAEVAQSPRYKITEKSQAVAFWCDPISGHATLYWYRQILGQGPELLVQFQDESVVDDSQLPKDRFSAERLKGVDSTLKIQPAELGDSAMYLCASSHLDTDTQYFGPGTRLTVL.

This sequence joins TRBV19 and TRBJ1-5, with D tentatively TRBD1 (5 bases). In germline, CDR1 is LNHDA, CDR2 SQIVND (reference sequence). V shed 2 bases and J shed 6 bases, with 11 bases lying between them. The CDR3 is 14 amino acids. CDR3 coding DNA: TGTGCCAGTAGTATATCAGGGAAGGGTCAGCCCCAGCATTTT. Protein sequence: CASSISGKGQPQHF.

The chain has TRBV6-5 and TRBJ1-1; D is undetermined. Trimming stripped 2 bases from V and 9 bases from J, with 13 bases between. Germline V CDR1 and CDR2: MNHEY, SVGAGI. This CDR3 contains 13 residues. In nucleotides, the CDR3 is TGTGCCAGCAGTTACGATGAAGCGAGCCAAGCTTTCTTT. This gives the protein CASSYDEASQAFF.

The chain combines TRBV2 with TRBJ1-2; no definite D call. The CDR3 is made up of 14 amino acids. Germline V gene sequence: CDR1 SNHLY, CDR2 FYNNEI. The V gene lost 1 base and the J gene lost 6 bases, with 12 bases spanning the gap. In nucleotides, the CDR3 is TGTGCCAGCAGTGAAGACGGACGAACTAATGGCTACACCTTC. Its translation is CASSEDGRTNGYTF.

The V and J genes are TRBV5-1 and TRBJ1-2; tentatively, D is TRBD1 (5 bases). Trimming pared 0 bases from V and 4 bases from J, leaving 10 bases between. This CDR3 contains 14 residues. The germline CDR1 and CDR2 sequences are SGHRS and YFSETQ. The chain's CDR3 is CASSLAHGGYGYTF. CDR3 nucleotide sequence: TGCGCCAGCAGCTTGGCTCACGGGGGCTATGGCTACACCTTC.

The V gene is TRBV4-2, the J gene TRBJ2-6, with 9 bases identical to TRBD1. In germline, CDR1 is LGHNA, CDR2 YNFKEQ. This CDR3 has 16 residues. V lost 0 bases, J lost 12 bases, and 9 bases stayed unmatched. In DNA form, the CDR3 reads TGTGCCAGCAGCCAAGAGGAGACAGGGGGTCTTACCGTCCTGACTTTC. It yields the protein CASSQEETGGLTVLTF.

This chain uses TRBV5-4 with TRBJ2-6; 9 positions agree with TRBD1. Germline assignment: CDR1 SGHNT and CDR2 YYREEE (reference sequence). J lost 6 bases, V lost 4 bases, and 5 bases had no gene match. The CDR3 sequence is 15 residues long. CDR3 sequence: CASSPRQGVANVLTF. CDR3 DNA: TGTGCCAGCAGCCCAAGACAGGGGGTGGCCAACGTCCTGACTTTC.

This sequence joins TRBV5-5 and TRBJ1-3; 9 bases agree with TRBD1. The V gene's germline CDR1 is SGHKS and CDR2 YYEKEE (reference sequence). V gave up 4 bases and J gave up 5 bases; unmatched junction bases: 4. The CDR3 contains 14 residues. CDR3 coding DNA: TGTGCCAGCAGCACCGGGACAGGGAGAAACACCATATATTTT. This codes for CASSTGTGRNTIYF.